The subject of this entry is one T cell receptor beta chain. No antigen is known for it. Germline is not matched at one junction end, which may reflect a read error. These data originate in a study of blood T cells in healthy people across ages. As for the study in general: Template switching picked up about one barcoded beta molecule for each two T cells.

Aged about 6 to 95, donors were systemically healthy Caucasians from Russia. Study-wide results and caveats: A greater number of naive CD4+ cells and higher diversity distinguished long-lived donors from aged donors.

This CDR3 is built from 13 residues. Germline CDR1 and CDR2: SGHAT and FQNNGV. The second PCR ran about 6 to 12 cycles with a sample-barcoded 5' primer and J-beta primers. A template-switch adaptor containing 12 random nucleotides labeled each cDNA molecule. MiXCR was run by TCRdb on the 5' RACE reads, yielding one entry per CDR3 protein. The top ten clones hold about 20% of a sample with 730,000 or so distinct CDR3 sequences, 40% to 45% of them seen once. This chain connects TRBV11-2 to TRBJ1-5, with D unresolved. The sample consisted of blood. This sequence was found in a woman aged 60-70 years in good health. CDR3 in amino acids: CASSLQQNRPQHF. CDR3 coding DNA: TGTGCCAGCAGCTTACAGCAGAATCGGCCCCAGCATTTT.